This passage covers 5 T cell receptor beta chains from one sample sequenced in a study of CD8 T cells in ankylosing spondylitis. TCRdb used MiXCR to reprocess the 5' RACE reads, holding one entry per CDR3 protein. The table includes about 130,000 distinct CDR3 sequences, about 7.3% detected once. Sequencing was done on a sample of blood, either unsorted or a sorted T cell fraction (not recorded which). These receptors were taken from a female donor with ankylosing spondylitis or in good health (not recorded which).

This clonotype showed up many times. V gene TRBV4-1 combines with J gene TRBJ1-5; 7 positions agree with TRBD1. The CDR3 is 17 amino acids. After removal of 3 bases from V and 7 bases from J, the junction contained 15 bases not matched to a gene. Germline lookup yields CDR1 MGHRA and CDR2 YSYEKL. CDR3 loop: CASSQERSTGSGQPQHF. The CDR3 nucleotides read TGCGCCAGCAGCCAGGAAAGGTCGACAGGGTCGGGACAGCCCCAGCATTTT.

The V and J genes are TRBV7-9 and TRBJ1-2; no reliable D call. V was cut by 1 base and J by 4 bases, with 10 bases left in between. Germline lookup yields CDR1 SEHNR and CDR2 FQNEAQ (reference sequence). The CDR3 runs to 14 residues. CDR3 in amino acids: CASSLGEGGYGYTF. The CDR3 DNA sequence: TGTGCCAGCAGCTTAGGGGAAGGAGGCTATGGCTACACCTTC.

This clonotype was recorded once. Here the CDR3 DNA reads TGTGCCAGCAGCTTAGCGGTAGGCCAAGATACGCAGTATTTT. It encodes CASSLAVGQDTQYF. The chain uses TRBV7-2 and TRBJ2-3; no firm D call. V dropped 0 bases and J dropped 5 bases, with 9 bases sitting between them. The CDR3 extends over 14 amino acids. Germline V lookup: CDR1 SGHTA, CDR2 FQGNSA.

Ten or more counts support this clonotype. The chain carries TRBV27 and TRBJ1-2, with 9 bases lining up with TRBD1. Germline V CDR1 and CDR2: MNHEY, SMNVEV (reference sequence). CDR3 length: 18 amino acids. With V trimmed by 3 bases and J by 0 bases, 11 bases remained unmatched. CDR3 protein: CASSFRRDRAGANYGYTF. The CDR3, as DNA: TGTGCCAGCAGTTTCCGCCGGGACAGGGCGGGGGCTAACTATGGCTACACCTTC.

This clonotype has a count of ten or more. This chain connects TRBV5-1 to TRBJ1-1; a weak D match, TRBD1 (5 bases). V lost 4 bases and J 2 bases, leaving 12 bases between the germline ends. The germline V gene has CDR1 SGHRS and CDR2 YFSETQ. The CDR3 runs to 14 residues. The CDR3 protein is CASSLRTRNTEAFF. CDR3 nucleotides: TGCGCCAGCAGCCTAAGGACAAGAAACACTGAAGCTTTCTTT.